This T cell receptor beta chain is drawn from a study of beta chain features in type 1 diabetes. Looking at the study overall: Cells sorted and examined across all samples totaled approximately 110 million. Whole-study findings and limits: The naive, central memory and Treg TCRB repertoires looked more alike in patients than they did in healthy donors. Moderate yet significant TCRB CDR3 shortening was seen in Type 1 diabetes patients in all four CD4+ subsets. Shorter templates might be favored by PCR, and equally so in patients and in controls.

Every bit of the isolated RNA underwent reverse transcription, so sequencing read expressed TCRB transcripts. Only in-frame clones appear in the TCRdb table, and some are missing; sequencing was by immunoSEQ multiplex PCR. The data show 680,000 or so clones, about an eighth seen once. Points on this clone: What it recognizes is unknown.

Germline assignment: CDR1 SEHNR and CDR2 FQNEAQ (reference sequence). V lost 2 bases to trimming and J lost 4 bases, with 16 bases between them. The CDR3 extends over 16 amino acids. The sequenced sample consisted of naive CD4+ T cells from blood. This sequence originates from a man aged 18 to 30 with type 1 diabetes. The V gene is TRBV7-9, the J gene TRBJ2-3; D is perhaps TRBD1 or TRBD2 (5 bases each). The CDR3, as DNA: TGTGCCAGCAGCTTATCGGGCATCCAGGGAGCAGATACGCAGTATTTT. Protein product: CASSLSGIQGADTQYF. Combining the CDR3 with reference TRBV7-9 and TRBJ2-3 gives the whole variable domain DTGVSQNPRHKITKRGQNVTFRCDPISEHNRLYWYRQTLGQGPEFLTYFQNEAQLEKSRLLSDRFSAERPKGSFSTLEIQRTEQGDSAMYLCASSLSGIQGADTQYFGPGTRLTVL.